This T cell receptor beta chain stems from a study of blood T cell repertoires in COVID-19. TCRdb's table, derived via immunoSEQ multiplex PCR, lists solely in-frame clones and lacks some. This table holds roughly 250,000 clones, about nine tenths found once. The CDR3 covers 16 residues. Germline CDR1 is SGHTA and CDR2 is FQGNSA. The ends were cut back, 5 bases at V and 6 bases at J, with 20 bases in the middle. The chain has TRBV7-2 and TRBJ1-5; unclear D gene. The sample was PBMCs or T cells enriched from blood (not recorded which). This clonotype was sampled from a woman in her thirties with acute COVID-19. CDR3 region: CASSREASLSGQPQHF. In nucleotides, the CDR3 is TGTGCCAGCAGCAGAGAGGCCAGTTTAAGCGGTCAGCCCCAGCATTTT.